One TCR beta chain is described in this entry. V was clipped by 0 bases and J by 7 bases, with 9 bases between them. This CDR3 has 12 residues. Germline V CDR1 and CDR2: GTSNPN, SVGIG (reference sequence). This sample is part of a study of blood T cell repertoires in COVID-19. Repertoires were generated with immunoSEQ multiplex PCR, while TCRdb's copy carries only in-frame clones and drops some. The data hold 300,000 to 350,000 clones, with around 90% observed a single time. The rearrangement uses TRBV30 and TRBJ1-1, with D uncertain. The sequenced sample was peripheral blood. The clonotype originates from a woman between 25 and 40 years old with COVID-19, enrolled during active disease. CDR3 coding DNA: TGTGCCTGGAGTGTACCCCGGGGTGAAGCTTTCTTT. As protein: CAWSVPRGEAFF.